The T cell receptor (beta chain) described here comes from a study of Graves' ophthalmopathy and Graves' hyperthyroidism. Study overall: No treatment had been given when peripheral blood was collected at initial diagnosis.

V lost 2 bases to trimming and J lost 0 bases, with 10 bases between them. The CDR3 totals 14 residues. Germline CDR1 GTSNPN, CDR2 SVGIG (reference sequence). The authors amplified TCR beta CDR3 regions, and they did so from RNA transcripts for repertoire sequencing. The first round was an RT-PCR with HTBI primers, and the second round was a multiplex PCR. MiXCR was run by TCRdb on the multiplex PCR reads, yielding one entry per CDR3 protein. The data show around 470,000 distinct CDR3 sequences, approximately 15% seen once. This clonotype came up many times. Its antigen is unidentified. Study-wide points: From stable hyperthyroidism, ophthalmopathy was separated by a 13-signature model with 87.88% sensitivity and approximately 81% specificity.

The TCR originated in a woman aged 25 to 39 with Graves' ophthalmopathy. The chain joins TRBV30 to TRBJ1-1, with no clear D. The sequenced sample was blood. CDR3 protein: CAWSTGPLNTEAFF. CDR3 sequence (DNA): TGTGCCTGGAGTACCGGTCCCCTGAACACTGAAGCTTTCTTT.